Below are 9 T cell receptor beta chains sequenced from a single sample in a study of cytomegalovirus exposure and HLA in healthy donors. The PCR was carried out with 60 Vbeta primers and 13 Jbeta primers. Profiling relied on immunoSEQ multiplex PCR, and the TCRdb table lists in-frame clones only, not all of them. This sample has about 230,000 clones; 70% to 90% occur once, and the top ten carry around 0.22%. The sample was PBMCs. These receptor sequences come from a girl aged 2-15 years in good health and CMV-seronegative.

On this clone: One junction end disagrees with the germline gene, perhaps due to a read error. The rearrangement joins TRBV6-5 to TRBJ2-7, with 11 bases aligning to TRBD2. Germline V gene data show CDR1 as MNHEY and CDR2 as SVGAGI. The CDR3 contains 15 residues. The CDR3 here is CAGSYLSGGAGEQYF. CDR3 sequence (DNA): TGTGCCGGCAGTTACCTTAGCGGGGGGGCAGGGGAGCAGTACTTC.

J is TRBJ2-3 and V is TRBV5-1; D is unclear. Trimming pared 0 bases from V and 5 bases from J, leaving 10 bases between. CDR1 is SGHRS and CDR2 is YFSETQ in the germline V gene. The CDR3 is made up of 14 amino acids. The DNA for the CDR3 is TGCGCCAGCAGCTTGGACAGCACGAGAGATACGCAGTATTTT. This codes for CASSLDSTRDTQYF.

This chain uses TRBV29-1 with TRBJ2-1, with D unresolved. The length of the CDR3 is 13 residues. Germline V lookup: CDR1 SQVTM, CDR2 ANQGSEA. Trimming shortened V by 0 bases and J by 15 bases, and 18 bases separated the two germline ends. Here the CDR3 DNA reads TGCAGCGTTGAAGATCGACCGAAAACCAGGCCGTTCTTC. Translation: CSVEDRPKTRPFF.

This rearrangement joins TRBV2 to TRBJ1-2, with 9 bases that match TRBD1. The CDR3 runs to 14 residues. With 4 bases clipped from V and 3 bases from J, the junction kept 3 bases outside the gene matches. CDR1 and CDR2 (germline): SNHLY, FYNNEI. CDR3 protein: CASSATGGDYGYTF. The CDR3 DNA reads as TGTGCCAGCAGTGCAACAGGGGGCGACTATGGCTACACCTTC.

The chain combines TRBV4-2 with TRBJ2-2; 11 bases are a match to TRBD2. Trimming at V came to 1 base and at J to 4 bases, leaving 5 bases not matched to a gene. The CDR3 is 17 amino acids. Germline values: CDR1 LGHNA, CDR2 YNFKEQ. The CDR3 here is CASSQVASGGFTGELFF. The CDR3, as DNA: TGTGCCAGCAGCCAAGTGGCTAGCGGGGGGTTCACCGGGGAGCTGTTTTTT.

The chain carries TRBV7-9 and TRBJ1-2; TRBD1 aligns across 8 bases. Germline V CDR1 and CDR2: SEHNR, FQNEAQ (reference sequence). Trimming at V came to 4 bases and at J to 5 bases, leaving 9 bases not matched to a gene. The CDR3 totals 15 residues. The CDR3 sequence is CASSSATGEWYGYTF. The CDR3, as DNA: TGTGCCAGCAGCTCCGCGACAGGGGAGTGGTATGGCTACACCTTC. Together with reference TRBV7-9 and TRBJ1-2, the CDR3 gives the full variable domain: DTGVSQNPRHKITKRGQNVTFRCDPISEHNRLYWYRQTLGQGPEFLTYFQNEAQLEKSRLLSDRFSAERPKGSFSTLEIQRTEQGDSAMYLCASSSATGEWYGYTFGSGTRLTVV.

The V and J genes are TRBV6-6 and TRBJ1-3, with 9 bases that match TRBD1. Germline V gene sequence: CDR1 MNHNY, CDR2 SVGAGI (reference sequence). The V segment lost 6 bases and the J segment 0 bases; nucleotides outside the gene matches: 6. This CDR3 contains 16 residues. As DNA, the CDR3 is TGTGCCAGCAGATGGGGGACAGGGACCTCTGGAAACACCATATATTTT. It encodes CASRWGTGTSGNTIYF.

The chain combines TRBV25-1 with TRBJ2-5; the D gene is possibly TRBD2 (6 bases). Germline V gene lookup returns CDR1 MGHDK and CDR2 SYGVNS. The CDR3 runs to 13 residues. V lost 1 base and J 3 bases, leaving 6 bases between the germline ends. The CDR3 loop is CASSEWGEETQYF. CDR3 nucleotides: TGTGCCAGCAGTGAATGGGGGGAAGAGACCCAGTACTTC.

This sequence joins TRBV6-5 and TRBJ2-1; 8 bases align to TRBD2. Trimming took 0 bases from V and 8 from J; bases not matched to a gene: 6. Germline values: CDR1 MNHEY, CDR2 SVGAGI. This CDR3 has 15 amino acids. This chain's CDR3 is CASSYSKSGSYEQFF. The CDR3 coding sequence is TGTGCCAGCAGTTACTCGAAGAGCGGGAGTTATGAGCAGTTCTTC.